Below are 29 T cell receptor beta chains sequenced from a single sample in a study of beta chain features in type 1 diabetes. Overall study findings and caveats: TCRB CDR3 length was moderately but significantly reduced in all four CD4+ subsets of Type 1 diabetes patients.

No cognate antigen is known for these TCRs. The sequenced template was cDNA made from the entire isolated RNA. Generated by immunoSEQ multiplex PCR, the TCRdb table keeps only in-frame clones and is missing some. This sample carries 40,000 to 65,000 clones, 55% to 80% of them seen once, and the ten largest clones take around 0.29%. Sequencing was carried out using stem cell memory CD4+ T cells from blood. The source is a woman aged 25 to 39 with type 1 diabetes.

This clone has only a few counts. This chain links TRBV18 with TRBJ2-4; the D gene is possibly TRBD1 (6 bases). The CDR3 contains 17 residues. From germline, CDR1 is KGHSH and CDR2 LQKENI. V was cut by 0 bases and J by 0 bases, with 12 bases left in between. The CDR3 region is CASSPPGTKIAKNIQYF. DNA for the CDR3: TGTGCCAGCTCACCACCCGGGACAAAAATAGCCAAAAACATTCAGTACTTC.

This clone was seen a single time. This chain links TRBV5-4 with TRBJ1-1; the D gene is possibly TRBD1 (5 bases). CDR1 SGHNT and CDR2 YYREEE come from the germline V gene (reference sequence). The germline V and J ends were trimmed by 1 base and 5 bases, with 6 bases remaining between them. The CDR3 extends over 12 amino acids. The CDR3 nucleotides read TGTGCCAGCAGCTTGAAGGGGACTGAAGCTTTCTTT. It specifies CASSLKGTEAFF.

The chain couples TRBV30 to TRBJ2-7; TRBD1 might be the D (6 bases). Germline V gene data show CDR1 as GTSNPN and CDR2 as SVGIG (reference sequence). This CDR3 contains 13 residues. Between the trimmed V and J ends, which lost 1 base and 10 bases, there was a span of 17 bases. CDR3: CAWSARRGIGQYF. CDR3 nucleotide sequence: TGTGCCTGGAGTGCGCGTAGGGGGATTGGACAGTACTTC.

The genes are TRBV9 and TRBJ2-1; 15 positions agree with TRBD2. Trimming cost V 0 bases and J 10 bases; bases outside gene matches: 2. This CDR3 has 15 residues. Germline-derived CDR1 and CDR2 are SGDLS and YYNGEE. CDR3 sequence: CASSVEGLAGGEQFF. CDR3 DNA: TGTGCCAGCAGCGTAGAGGGACTAGCGGGAGGAGAGCAGTTCTTC. Full variable domain (missing parts from reference TRBV9 and TRBJ2-1): DSGVTQTPKHLITATGQRVTLRCSPRSGDLSVYWYQQSLDQGLQFLIQYYNGEERAKGNILERFSAQQFPDLHSELNLSSLELGDSALYFCASSVEGLAGGEQFFGPGTRLTVL.

This chain uses TRBV5-4 with TRBJ1-2, with 9 bases identical to TRBD1. Germline loops: CDR1 SGHNT, CDR2 YYREEE (reference sequence). The V and J ends lost 1 base and 3 bases, in that order; junction bases with no gene match: 1. The length of the CDR3 is 14 residues. CDR3 nucleotide sequence: TGTGCCAGCAGCTTGCGACAGGGGGACTATGGCTACACCTTC. This translates into CASSLRQGDYGYTF.

This clone has just one count. The chain employs TRBV5-1 and TRBJ1-2, with TRBD1 as a possible D gene (5 bases). The CDR3 covers 15 residues. Germline CDR1 SGHRS, CDR2 YFSETQ. V dropped 2 bases and J dropped 6 bases, with 17 bases sitting between them. DNA of the CDR3: TGCGCCAGCAGCTTTATCTTCTCGGAGACAGATGGCTACACCTTC. Translating gives CASSFIFSETDGYTF.

The genes are TRBV29-1 and TRBJ2-5, with 12 bases aligning to TRBD1. Trimming took 4 bases from V and 5 from J; bases not matched to a gene: 11. CDR3 size: 16 residues. Germline V gene data show CDR1 as SQVTM and CDR2 as ANQGSEA. The CDR3 DNA is TGCAGCGTTGTCCCTCGGGACAGGGGGCGCGGGGAGACCCAGTACTTC. This codes for CSVVPRDRGRGETQYF. The complete variable domain, with remaining parts taken from reference TRBV29-1 and TRBJ2-5, reads SAVISQKPSRDICQRGTSLTIQCQVDSQVTMMFWYRQQPGQSLTLIATANQGSEATYESGFVIDKFPISRPNLTFSTLTVSNMSPEDSSIYLCSVVPRDRGRGETQYFGPGTRLLVL.

The chain combines TRBV6-5 with TRBJ1-1; no firm D call. Germline-derived CDR1 and CDR2 are MNHEY and SVGAGI. Trimming cost V 8 bases and J 0 bases, with 13 bases left between them. The CDR3 extends over 14 amino acids. This chain's CDR3 is CASGPRRMNTEAFF. CDR3 DNA sequence: TGTGCCAGCGGTCCTAGGAGGATGAACACTGAAGCTTTCTTT.

The chain recombines TRBV12-5 with TRBJ2-7; the D gene is possibly TRBD2 (6 bases). Trimming pared 3 bases from V and 2 bases from J, leaving 14 bases between. Germline CDR1 LGHNT, CDR2 FRNRAP. This CDR3 has 15 amino acids. CDR3 nucleotides: TGTGCTAGTGGTTTCGGCGGGACCGAGACCTACGAGCAGTACTTC. It encodes CASGFGGTETYEQYF.

This clone appeared a few times. The chain joins TRBV16 to TRBJ1-5; D perhaps matches TRBD1 (5 bases). CDR3 length: 15 residues. CDR1 and CDR2 (germline): KGHSY, FQNENV. Trimming removed 2 bases at V and 11 bases at J, with 19 bases between. Here the CDR3 reads CASSQIGQGIRTQHF. The CDR3 nucleotides are TGTGCCAGCAGCCAAATCGGTCAGGGAATCAGGACCCAGCATTTT.

The chain combines TRBV23-1 with TRBJ2-2; TRBD1 matches at 8 bases. TRBV23-1 is an ORF for which the function is uncertain. This CDR3 comprises 17 residues. V was pared by 4 bases and J by 2 bases, with 9 bases of the junction left unmatched. CDR3 residues: CASSPHPGQANTGELFF. CDR3 nucleotides: TGCGCCAGCAGTCCTCACCCGGGACAGGCAAACACCGGGGAGCTGTTTTTT.

The chain is built from TRBV12-5 and TRBJ2-7; 10 bases are a match to TRBD2. CDR1 and CDR2 from the germline V gene are LGHNT and FRNRAP. Trimming took 6 bases from V and 6 from J; bases not matched to a gene: 5. This CDR3 is 13 amino acids long. CDR3 sequence: CASGLAGVFEQYF. The CDR3 DNA is TGTGCTAGTGGCCTAGCGGGAGTTTTCGAGCAGTACTTC.

The J gene is TRBJ2-5, the V gene TRBV9, with 7 nucleotides matching TRBD2. The V and J ends lost 4 bases and 2 bases, in that order; junction bases with no gene match: 5. The CDR3 spans 14 residues. Germline V gene sequence: CDR1 SGDLS, CDR2 YYNGEE. As DNA, the CDR3 is TGTGCCAGCAGCCCGGCGGGGGTTCAAGAGACCCAGTACTTC. Protein: CASSPAGVQETQYF.

This clone is a singleton in its sample. J is TRBJ1-2 and V is TRBV7-2; D unresolved. The CDR3 is 12 residues long. The germline V gene has CDR1 SGHTA and CDR2 FQGNSA. V was clipped by 2 bases and J by 4 bases, with 5 bases between them. CDR3 bases: TGTGCCAGCAGCTTAAGCCTCTATGGCTACACCTTC. This translates into CASSLSLYGYTF.

The chain recombines TRBV2 with TRBJ2-7, with TRBD2 as a possible D gene (5 bases). CDR3 length: 12 residues. CDR1 and CDR2 from the germline V gene are SNHLY and FYNNEI. The ends were cut back, 8 bases at V and 6 bases at J, with 14 bases in the middle. This CDR3 reads CASGRGIGEQYF. The CDR3 DNA reads TGTGCCAGCGGTAGAGGGATTGGCGAGCAGTACTTC.

The rearrangement uses TRBV28 and TRBJ2-3; TRBD2 matches 11 bases. With V trimmed by 9 bases and J by 5 bases, 13 bases remained unmatched. Germline assignment: CDR1 MDHEN and CDR2 SYDVKM. CDR3 length: 16 residues. The CDR3 protein is CASGPIAGGPVDTQYF. CDR3 coding DNA: TGTGCCAGTGGCCCAATAGCGGGAGGGCCCGTAGATACGCAGTATTTT.

This chain connects TRBV28 to TRBJ2-3; 8 nucleotides match TRBD1. V was pared by 8 bases and J by 10 bases, with 8 bases of the junction left unmatched. The CDR3 runs 12 residues. Germline CDR1 MDHEN, CDR2 SYDVKM. The CDR3 nucleotides read TGTGCCAGCCGAACAGGGGGAGAGGCGCAGTATTTT. Its protein product is CASRTGGEAQYF.

The J gene is TRBJ2-7, the V gene TRBV9; D perhaps matches TRBD1 (7 bases). V shed 4 bases and J shed 3 bases, with 11 bases lying between them. The CDR3 contains 13 residues. Germline-derived CDR1 and CDR2 are SGDLS and YYNGEE. The CDR3 DNA reads as TGTGCCAGCAGCCCCAGGGGGGTCTACGAGCAGTACTTC. Translation gives CASSPRGVYEQYF.

This chain connects TRBV19 to TRBJ1-5, with TRBD1 matching 8 bases. This CDR3 has 15 amino acids. J was trimmed by 1 base and V by 3 bases; bases with no gene match: 2. Germline CDR1 LNHDA, CDR2 SQIVND (reference sequence). The CDR3 loop reads CASSMDRASNQPQHF. CDR3 DNA sequence: TGTGCCAGTAGTATGGACAGGGCGAGCAATCAGCCCCAGCATTTT.

The CDR3 region has the DNA TGTGCCAGCAGTTTGTCGCAGGGGGCCTCAGATACGCAGTATTTT. Translation gives CASSLSQGASDTQYF. The chain carries TRBV6-5 and TRBJ2-3, with TRBD1 matching over 8 bases. V lost 4 bases, J lost 4 bases, and 7 bases stayed unmatched. In germline, CDR1 is MNHEY, CDR2 SVGAGI. This CDR3 has 15 amino acids.

V is TRBV10-3 and J is TRBJ2-1; 12 nucleotides agree with TRBD2. V gave up 0 bases and J gave up 8 bases; unmatched junction bases: 5. This CDR3 is 16 amino acids long. Germline CDR1 reads ENHRY; CDR2 reads SYGVKD. CDR3 residues: CAISESRLAGGYEQFF. As DNA, the CDR3 is TGTGCCATCAGTGAGTCGCGGCTAGCGGGAGGGTATGAGCAGTTCTTC.

The chain recombines TRBV27 with TRBJ2-1; D might be TRBD2 (5 bases). The germline V gene encodes CDR1 MNHEY and CDR2 SMNVEV (reference sequence). This CDR3 is built from 14 residues. Deletions cut 5 bases from V and 9 bases from J, with 17 bases between. CDR3: CASSPLTSWGEQFF. The CDR3 DNA sequence: TGTGCCAGCAGTCCCCTAACTAGTTGGGGTGAGCAGTTCTTC.

The V and J genes are TRBV19 and TRBJ1-5; D uncertain. The V end lost 3 bases, the J end lost 4 bases, and 4 bases lay between the germline ends. Germline-derived CDR1 and CDR2 are LNHDA and SQIVND (reference sequence). This CDR3 spans 12 amino acids. CDR3 sequence: CASSIGNQPQHF. The CDR3, as DNA: TGTGCCAGTAGTATCGGGAATCAGCCCCAGCATTTT. Based on the CDR3 plus reference TRBV19 and TRBJ1-5, the full variable domain is DGGITQSPKYLFRKEGQNVTLSCEQNLNHDAMYWYRQDPGQGLRLIYYSQIVNDFQKGDIAEGYSVSREKKESFPLTVTSAQKNPTAFYLCASSIGNQPQHFGDGTRLSIL.

V and J are TRBV5-1 and TRBJ2-1; D may be TRBD1 (5 bases). The CDR3 covers 13 residues. The ends were cut back, 0 bases at V and 7 bases at J, with 8 bases in the middle. CDR1 and CDR2 (germline): SGHRS, YFSETQ. The chain's CDR3 is CASSLGGLNEQFF. The CDR3 DNA reads as TGCGCCAGCAGCTTGGGGGGCCTTAATGAGCAGTTCTTC.

A few counts support this clone. The V call is TRBV6-6, the J call TRBJ2-3; possibly TRBD2 for D (6 bases). The CDR3 spans 14 residues. Germline CDR1 and CDR2: MNHNY and SVGAGI (reference sequence). V lost 6 bases, J lost 0 bases, and 10 bases lay in between. CDR3 residues: CASRKSGSTDTQYF. In DNA form, the CDR3 reads TGTGCCAGCAGAAAAAGCGGGAGCACAGATACGCAGTATTTT.

A few counts support this clone. This chain joins TRBV29-1 and TRBJ2-1; D not resolved. V was cut by 4 bases and J by 0 bases, with 7 bases left in between. The CDR3 contains 13 residues. Looked up from germline, CDR1 is SQVTM and CDR2 is ANQGSEA. The CDR3 DNA reads as TGCAGCGTTGGTAGAAGCTCCTACAATGAGCAGTTCTTC. It codes for CSVGRSSYNEQFF.

V is TRBV11-2 and J is TRBJ2-1; D not certain. Germline CDR1 reads SGHAT; CDR2 reads FQNNGV. V shed 2 bases and J shed 9 bases, with 11 bases lying between them. This CDR3 comprises 13 residues. CDR3 protein: CASSLLSIFEQFF. The DNA of the CDR3 is TGTGCCAGCAGCTTATTGTCCATTTTTGAGCAGTTCTTC.

This clone was found once. The chain uses TRBV18 and TRBJ2-5; tentatively, D is TRBD2 (5 bases). Germline-derived CDR1 and CDR2 are KGHSH and LQKENI. V shed 2 bases and J shed 4 bases, with 8 bases lying between them. The CDR3 sequence is 13 residues long. For the CDR3, the DNA is TGTGCCAGCTCACCAAGCGGAGGAGAGACCCAGTACTTC. This gives the protein CASSPSGGETQYF.

This chain connects TRBV28 to TRBJ1-4; 7 bases align to TRBD1. The CDR3 consists of 14 residues. Unmatched junction bases numbered 9, after V lost 6 bases and J lost 8 bases. Germline lookup yields CDR1 MDHEN and CDR2 SYDVKM. The CDR3 loop reads CASSLTQGLEKLFF. CDR3 nucleotides: TGTGCCAGCAGCCTTACACAGGGGCTCGAAAAACTGTTTTTT.